The 4 T cell receptor beta chains below all came from one sample that was sequenced in a study of blood T cells in healthy people across ages. A second roughly 6 to 12 cycle PCR used barcoded and J-beta primers. Each CDR3 protein is one row after TCRdb ran MiXCR on the 5' RACE reads. The sample yields fewer than 1 million distinct CDR3 sequences, around 43% seen once. Sequencing was carried out using blood. All receptors come from a man aged 55 to 70 in good health.

The rearrangement joins TRBV4-3 to TRBJ2-5; D gene uncertain. The CDR3 runs 16 residues. The germline V gene has CDR1 LGHNA and CDR2 YSLEER. Trimming took off 0 bases at V and 5 bases at J, with 16 bases between the two ends. The CDR3 sequence is CASSQDRGQLRETQYF. DNA for the CDR3: TGCGCCAGCAGCCAAGATCGTGGCCAGCTCCGGGAGACCCAGTACTTC.

This clonotype was seen only a few times. The V gene is TRBV7-8, the J gene TRBJ2-5; D is perhaps TRBD2 (6 bases). This CDR3 region has 14 residues. Trimming removed 5 bases from V and 11 bases from J, with 21 bases in between. Germline CDR1 is SGHVS and CDR2 is FQNEAQ. The DNA for the CDR3 is TGTGCCAGCAGCGGGACTGGGGGTTGGAATGAGCAGTACTTC. Translation gives CASSGTGGWNEQYF.

The chain joins TRBV30 to TRBJ2-7; 8 positions match TRBD1. With 4 bases clipped from V and 6 bases from J, the junction kept 8 bases outside the gene matches. From germline, CDR1 is GTSNPN and CDR2 SVGIG (reference sequence). The CDR3 contains 13 residues. The CDR3 protein is CAWTAGQGGEQYF. The CDR3 coding sequence is TGTGCCTGGACCGCAGGACAGGGTGGCGAGCAGTACTTC.

V gene TRBV5-1 combines with J gene TRBJ1-2; 7 bases are a match to TRBD1. Germline assignment: CDR1 SGHRS and CDR2 YFSETQ. J gave up 6 bases and V 3 bases, and 5 bases lay outside the gene matches. The CDR3 length is 13 residues. The CDR3 DNA reads TGCGCCAGCAGCTATGACAGGGTGAATGGCTACACCTTC. This sequence encodes CASSYDRVNGYTF.